What follows is one T cell receptor (beta chain) and its context. Its antigen remains unidentified. The protocol was immunoSEQ multiplex PCR, while the TCRdb copy is restricted to in-frame clones and leaves out a portion. This table holds about 58,000 clones, about nine tenths found once. The sample belongs to a study of identifying expanded T cells in peripheral blood. Study-level points and caveats: Clone count variance between roughly 2-week samples rose with total template count. About 1.2 clones differed between technical replicates, versus around 15 and 18 over time.

Germline V gene lookup returns CDR1 SGHAT and CDR2 FQNNGV. Trimming took 2 bases from V and 3 from J; bases not matched to a gene: 6. The CDR3 is 15 residues long. No infections or other immune events were documented during collection. The rearrangement uses TRBV11-2 and TRBJ2-5, with TRBD1 matching 7 bases. Specimen: blood. The sequence was collected from a person aged 18 to 70 in good health. CDR3 nucleotide sequence: TGTGCCAGCAGCTTAATACAGGGGCTAGAAGAGACCCAGTACTTC. This sequence encodes CASSLIQGLEETQYF.